The T cell receptor beta chain under discussion was sequenced for a study of blood T cell repertoires in COVID-19 (dated by TCRdb to about 2020). Study-wide context: The collaborator samples originated in the United States, Italy and Spain and spanned the acute and convalescent phases of COVID-19. The material from the prospective study consisted of cDNA or gDNA derived from T cells, B-cell-depleted T cells, or PBMCs. Subjects who had been exposed to COVID-19, were actively infected with it, or had recovered from it provided the deeply sampled blood TCRbeta repertoires that made up the dataset. The repertoires were made available in a free public database intended to serve as a resource for research on the immune response to SARS-CoV-2. The samples were drawn from the first 160 participants of the ongoing ImmuneRACE study and from 950 to 1,500 subjects provided by 6 global collaborators. A de-identified subject ID, COVID-19 status, age in years and sex were almost always included in the sample metadata. Where available, HLA class I and class II types were obtained from metadata supplied by the sample provider rather than from assay-based typing. Results and caveats for the whole study, not just this receptor: The quantity of clinical and demographic metadata differed by source and by participant and was supplied without curation.

The immunoSEQ Assay, a bias-controlled multiplex PCR, was used to amplify TCRbeta CDR3 regions from genomic DNA. As for how the authors treated the data: Nucleated cell counts per sample were estimated from amplification of reference gene primers within the assay. To quantify the absolute abundance of each unique TCRbeta CDR3 rearrangement, sequence reads were collapsed and filtered. Productive Simpson clonality was computed per sample as the square root of Simpson's diversity index over productive rearrangements. TCRdb obtained this table from immuneACCESS and retained in-frame rearrangements with V and J assigned. These tables miss some clones; where compared with another copy, unresolved V genes account for less than half of the shortfall, and the remainder is unexplained. The D gene and trimming were derived from the DNA, and the V and J assignments and clone size from that table. This sample comprises 100,000 to 150,000 clones, around 76% of them detected only once. 2.3% of the sample rests with the top ten.

Each collaborating institution followed its own protocols to collect whole blood in K2EDTA tubes. For TCRbeta analysis, collaborator samples were shipped as frozen whole blood, as isolated PBMCs, or as DNA extracted from either sample type. A note on this clone: The specificity of this receptor is unknown. The input lacks base qualities; no much larger clone sits a single base away.

The CDR3 measures 17 amino acids from cysteine to phenylalanine. CDR3 DNA only is kept here, 51 bases in frame from base 1. Clipping removes 4 bases from V and 5 bases from J, with 9 as the unmatched junction base count. According to the germline V gene, CDR1 reads SGHTA and CDR2 reads FQGTGA. The V and J genes are TRBV7-3 and TRBJ2-2, with 11 bases matching TRBD2. The TCR sequence derives from a man in his 70s with acute or convalescent COVID-19. The source material was peripheral blood. CDR3 loop: CASSSTSGGARTGELFF. The nucleotide sequence reads as follows: TGTGCCAGCAGCTCCACTAGCGGGGGAGCACGGACCGGGGAGCTGTTTTTT. Reference TRBV7-3 and TRBJ2-2 genes cover what lies past the CDR3, so the full variable domain is GAGVSQTPSNKVTEKGKYVELRCDPISGHTALYWYRQSLGQGPEFLIYFQGTGAADDSGLPNDRFFAVRPEGSVSTLKIQRTERGDSAVYLCASSSTSGGARTGELFFGEGSRLTVL.